The present T cell receptor beta chain was sequenced within a study of T cell changes during pregnancy in multiple sclerosis. J was trimmed by 1 base and V by 2 bases; bases with no gene match: 8. The CDR3 covers 17 residues. CDR1 and CDR2 (germline): SGHDN, FVKESK. Measured with immunoSEQ multiplex PCR; TCRdb has only the in-frame clones, and not every one. The profile covers 80,000 to 100,000 clones, with 91% appearing a single time and around 1.7% taken by the ten largest. The sample here was peripheral blood, taken after pregnancy. The receptor's source is a female donor in good health, enrolled as a control in a pregnancy study. V gene TRBV14 combines with J gene TRBJ1-1, with TRBD1 matching 9 bases. Here the CDR3 reads CASSQLQGAGRNTEAFF. For the CDR3, the DNA is TGTGCCAGCAGCCAACTACAGGGGGCCGGGAGGAACACTGAAGCTTTCTTT. Combining the CDR3 with reference TRBV14 and TRBJ1-1 gives the whole variable domain EAGVTQFPSHSVIEKGQTVTLRCDPISGHDNLYWYRRVMGKEIKFLLHFVKESKQDESGMPNNRFLAERTGGTYSTLKVQPAELEDSGVYFCASSQLQGAGRNTEAFFGQGTRLTVV.